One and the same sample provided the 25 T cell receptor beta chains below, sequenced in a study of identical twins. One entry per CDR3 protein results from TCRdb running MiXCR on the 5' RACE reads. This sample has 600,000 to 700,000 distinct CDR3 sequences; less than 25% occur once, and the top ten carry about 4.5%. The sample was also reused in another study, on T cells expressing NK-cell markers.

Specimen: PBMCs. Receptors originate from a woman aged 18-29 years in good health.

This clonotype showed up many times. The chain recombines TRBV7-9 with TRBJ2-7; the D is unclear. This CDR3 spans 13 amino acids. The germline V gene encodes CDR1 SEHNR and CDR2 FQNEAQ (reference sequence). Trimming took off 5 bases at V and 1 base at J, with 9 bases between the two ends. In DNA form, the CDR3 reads TGTGCCAGCAGCCAGGACGCATCCTACGAGCAGTACTTC. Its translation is CASSQDASYEQYF.

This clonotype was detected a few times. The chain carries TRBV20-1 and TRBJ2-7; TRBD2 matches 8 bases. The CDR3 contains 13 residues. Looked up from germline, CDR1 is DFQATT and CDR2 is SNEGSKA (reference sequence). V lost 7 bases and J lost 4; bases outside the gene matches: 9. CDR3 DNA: TGCAGTGTCGGGGGACTAGGAGGGTACGAGCAGTACTTC. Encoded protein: CSVGGLGGYEQYF.

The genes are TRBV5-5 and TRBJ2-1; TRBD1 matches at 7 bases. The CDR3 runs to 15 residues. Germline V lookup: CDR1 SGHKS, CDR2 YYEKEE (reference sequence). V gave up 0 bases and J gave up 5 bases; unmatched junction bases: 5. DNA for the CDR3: TGTGCCAGCAGCTTGGGGTGGACAGGAAACAATGAGCAGTTCTTC. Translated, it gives CASSLGWTGNNEQFF. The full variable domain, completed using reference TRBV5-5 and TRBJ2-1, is DAGVTQSPTHLIKTRGQQVTLRCSPISGHKSVSWYQQVLGQGPQFIFQYYEKEERGRGNFPDRFSARQFPNYSSELNVNALLLGDSALYLCASSLGWTGNNEQFFGPGTRLTVL.

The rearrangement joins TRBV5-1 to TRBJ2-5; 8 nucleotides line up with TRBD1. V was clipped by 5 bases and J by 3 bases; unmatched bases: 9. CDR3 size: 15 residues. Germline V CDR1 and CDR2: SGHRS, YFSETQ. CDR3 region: CASRLRGQDEETQYF. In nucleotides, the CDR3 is TGCGCCAGCAGACTTAGGGGACAGGACGAAGAGACCCAGTACTTC.

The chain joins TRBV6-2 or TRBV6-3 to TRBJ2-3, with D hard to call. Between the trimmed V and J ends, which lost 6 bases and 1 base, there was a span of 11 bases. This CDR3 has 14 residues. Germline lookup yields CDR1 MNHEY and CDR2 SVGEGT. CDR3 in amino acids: CASRRTLGTDTQYF. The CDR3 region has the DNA TGTGCCAGCAGAAGGACCCTCGGCACAGATACGCAGTATTTT.

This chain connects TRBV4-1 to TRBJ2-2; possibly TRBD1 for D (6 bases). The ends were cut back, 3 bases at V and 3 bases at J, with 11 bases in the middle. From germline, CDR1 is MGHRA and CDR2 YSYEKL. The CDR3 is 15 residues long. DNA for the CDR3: TGCGCCAGCAGCCAGCCGGGACACGACACCGGGGAGCTGTTTTTT. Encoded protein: CASSQPGHDTGELFF.

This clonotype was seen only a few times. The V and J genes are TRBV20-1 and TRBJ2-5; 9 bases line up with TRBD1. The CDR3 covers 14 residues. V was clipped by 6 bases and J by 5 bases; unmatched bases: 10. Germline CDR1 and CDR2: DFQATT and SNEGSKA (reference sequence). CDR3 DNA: TGCAGTGCCGCCGGACAGGGGCAGGCGGAGACCCAGTACTTC. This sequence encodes CSAAGQGQAETQYF.

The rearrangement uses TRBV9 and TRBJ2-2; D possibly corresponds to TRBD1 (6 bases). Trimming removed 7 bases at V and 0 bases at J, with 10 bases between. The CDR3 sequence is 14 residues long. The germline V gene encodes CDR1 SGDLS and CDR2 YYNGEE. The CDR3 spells CASLQGPNTGELFF. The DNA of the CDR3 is TGTGCCAGCCTTCAGGGGCCGAACACCGGGGAGCTGTTTTTT.

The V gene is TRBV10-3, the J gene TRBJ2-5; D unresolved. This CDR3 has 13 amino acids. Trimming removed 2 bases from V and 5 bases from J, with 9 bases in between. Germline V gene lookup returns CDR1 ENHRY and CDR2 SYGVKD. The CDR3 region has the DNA TGTGCCATCAGTGAGGAGGCGAGGGAGACCCAGTACTTC. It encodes CAISEEARETQYF.

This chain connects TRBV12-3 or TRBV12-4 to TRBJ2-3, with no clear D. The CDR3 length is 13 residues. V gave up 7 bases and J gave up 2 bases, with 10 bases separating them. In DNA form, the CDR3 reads TGTGCCAGCACAGAGCGACTCACAGATACGCAGTATTTT. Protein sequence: CASTERLTDTQYF.

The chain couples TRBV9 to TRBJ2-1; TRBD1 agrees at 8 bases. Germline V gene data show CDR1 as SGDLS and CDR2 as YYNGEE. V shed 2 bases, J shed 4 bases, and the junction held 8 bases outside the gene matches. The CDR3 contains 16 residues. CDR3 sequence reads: CASSVEFRQGYNEQFF. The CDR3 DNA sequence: TGTGCCAGCAGCGTTGAGTTCCGACAGGGGTACAATGAGCAGTTCTTC.

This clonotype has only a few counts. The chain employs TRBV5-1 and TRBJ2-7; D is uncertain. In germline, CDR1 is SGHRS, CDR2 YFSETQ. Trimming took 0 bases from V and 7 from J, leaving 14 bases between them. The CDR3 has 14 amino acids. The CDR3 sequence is CASSLGRLLGEQYF. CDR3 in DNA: TGCGCCAGCAGCTTGGGGCGTCTCTTAGGGGAGCAGTACTTC.

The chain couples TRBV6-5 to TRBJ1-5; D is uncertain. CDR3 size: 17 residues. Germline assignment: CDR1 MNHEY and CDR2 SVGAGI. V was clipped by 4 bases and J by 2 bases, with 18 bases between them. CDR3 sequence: CASSFGRYLDGNQPQHF. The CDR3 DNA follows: TGTGCCAGCAGTTTTGGACGTTACCTGGATGGCAATCAGCCCCAGCATTTT.

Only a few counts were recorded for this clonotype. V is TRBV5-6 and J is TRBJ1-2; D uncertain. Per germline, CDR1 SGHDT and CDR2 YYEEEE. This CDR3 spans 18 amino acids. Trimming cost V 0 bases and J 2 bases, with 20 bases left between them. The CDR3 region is CASSLGLKVEASNYGYTF. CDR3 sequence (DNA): TGTGCCAGCAGCTTGGGGCTCAAGGTGGAGGCTTCAAACTATGGCTACACCTTC.

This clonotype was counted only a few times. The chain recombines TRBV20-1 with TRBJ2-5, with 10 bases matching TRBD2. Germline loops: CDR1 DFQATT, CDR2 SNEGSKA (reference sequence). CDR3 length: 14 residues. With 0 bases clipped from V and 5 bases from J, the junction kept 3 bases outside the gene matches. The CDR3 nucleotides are TGCAGTGCTAGAGATCTGACTAGCGGGGAGACCCAGTACTTC. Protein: CSARDLTSGETQYF.

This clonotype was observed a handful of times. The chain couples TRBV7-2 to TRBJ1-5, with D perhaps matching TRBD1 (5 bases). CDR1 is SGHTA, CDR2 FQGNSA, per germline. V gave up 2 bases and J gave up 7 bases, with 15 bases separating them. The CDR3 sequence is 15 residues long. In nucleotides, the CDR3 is TGTGCCAGCAGCTTACGCTCAGGGATCGGACAGCCCCAGCATTTT. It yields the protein CASSLRSGIGQPQHF. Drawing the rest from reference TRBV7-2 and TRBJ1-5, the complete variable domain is GAGVSQSPSNKVTEKGKDVELRCDPISGHTALYWYRQSLGQGLEFLIYFQGNSAPDKSGLPSDRFSAERTGGSVSTLTIQRTQQEDSAVYLCASSLRSGIGQPQHFGDGTRLSIL.

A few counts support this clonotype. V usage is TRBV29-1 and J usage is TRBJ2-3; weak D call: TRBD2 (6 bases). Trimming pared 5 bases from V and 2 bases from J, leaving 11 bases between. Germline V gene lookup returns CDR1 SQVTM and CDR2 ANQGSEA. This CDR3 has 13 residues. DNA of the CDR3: TGCAGCGTTATGTGGCGGGACACAGATACGCAGTATTTT. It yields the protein CSVMWRDTDTQYF.

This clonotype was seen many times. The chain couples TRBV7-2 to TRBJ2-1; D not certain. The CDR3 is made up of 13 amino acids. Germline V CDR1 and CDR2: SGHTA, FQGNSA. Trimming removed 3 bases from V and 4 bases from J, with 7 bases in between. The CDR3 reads CASSFSTYNEQFF. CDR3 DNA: TGTGCCAGCAGCTTCAGCACTTACAATGAGCAGTTCTTC. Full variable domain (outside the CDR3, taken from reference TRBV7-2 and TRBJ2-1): GAGVSQSPSNKVTEKGKDVELRCDPISGHTALYWYRQSLGQGLEFLIYFQGNSAPDKSGLPSDRFSAERTGGSVSTLTIQRTQQEDSAVYLCASSFSTYNEQFFGPGTRLTVL.

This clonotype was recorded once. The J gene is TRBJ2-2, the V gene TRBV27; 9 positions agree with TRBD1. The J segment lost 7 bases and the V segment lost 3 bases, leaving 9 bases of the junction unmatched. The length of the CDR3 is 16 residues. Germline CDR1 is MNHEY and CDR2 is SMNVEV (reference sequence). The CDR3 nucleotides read TGTGCCAGCAGTTTTTACAGGGGGCGAGGGAGCGGGGAGCTGTTTTTT. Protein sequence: CASSFYRGRGSGELFF.

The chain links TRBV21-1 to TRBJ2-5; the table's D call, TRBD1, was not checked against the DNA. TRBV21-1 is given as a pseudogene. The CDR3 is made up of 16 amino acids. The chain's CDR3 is CASSTRYRSPGETQYF. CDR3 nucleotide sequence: TGTGCCAGCAGCACGCGATACCGATCCCCCGGAGAGACCCAGTACTTC.

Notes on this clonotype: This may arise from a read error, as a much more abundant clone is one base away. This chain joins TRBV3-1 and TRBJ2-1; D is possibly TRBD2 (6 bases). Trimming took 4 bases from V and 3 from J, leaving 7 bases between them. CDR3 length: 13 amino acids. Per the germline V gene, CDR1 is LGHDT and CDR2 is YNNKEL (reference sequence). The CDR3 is CASSPDYYNEQFF. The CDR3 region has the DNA TGTGCCAGCAGCCCGGACTACTACAATGAGCAGTTCTTC.

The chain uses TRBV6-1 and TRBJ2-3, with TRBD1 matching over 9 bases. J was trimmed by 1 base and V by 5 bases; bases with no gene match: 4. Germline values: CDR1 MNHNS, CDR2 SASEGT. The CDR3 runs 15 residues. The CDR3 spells CASSPRQGGTDTQYF. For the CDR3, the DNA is TGTGCCAGCAGTCCCCGACAGGGGGGCACAGATACGCAGTATTTT.

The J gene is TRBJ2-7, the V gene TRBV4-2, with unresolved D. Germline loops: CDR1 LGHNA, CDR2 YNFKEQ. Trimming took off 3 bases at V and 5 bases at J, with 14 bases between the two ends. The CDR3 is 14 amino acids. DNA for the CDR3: TGTGCCAGCAGCCACCGAGGAGTCGAGAACGAGCAGTACTTC. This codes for CASSHRGVENEQYF.

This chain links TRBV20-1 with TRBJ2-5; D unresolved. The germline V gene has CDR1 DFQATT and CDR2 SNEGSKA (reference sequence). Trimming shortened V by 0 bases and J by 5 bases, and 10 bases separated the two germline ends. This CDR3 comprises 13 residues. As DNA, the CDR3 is TGCAGTGCTAGAGATGTTAACGGGGAGACCCAGTACTTC. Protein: CSARDVNGETQYF.

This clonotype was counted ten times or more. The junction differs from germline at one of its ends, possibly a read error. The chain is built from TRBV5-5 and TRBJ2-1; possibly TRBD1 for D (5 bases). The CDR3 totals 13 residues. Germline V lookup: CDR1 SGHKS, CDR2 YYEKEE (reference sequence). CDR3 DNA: TGTGCCAGCAGTTTGGGTAGGGGAAATGAGCAGTTCTTC. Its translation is CASSLGRGNEQFF.